This T cell receptor beta chain was observed in a study of T cell responses to AZD1222 COVID-19 vaccine. Repertoires were generated with immunoSEQ multiplex PCR, while TCRdb's copy carries only in-frame clones and drops some. The profile shows fewer than 100,000 clones, about 85% of them singletons. V was trimmed by 1 base and J by 1 base, leaving 16 bases between them. This CDR3 comprises 18 residues. Germline CDR1 and CDR2: SGHTA and FQGTGA. V and J are TRBV7-3 and TRBJ2-2; D might be TRBD1 (5 bases). The origin of this receptor is an adult in good health. The input for sequencing was peripheral blood, taken on day 0 of AZD1222 vaccination. The CDR3 spells CASSLRPLGAMNTGELFF. CDR3 bases: TGTGCCAGCAGCTTAAGGCCCCTAGGGGCGATGAACACCGGGGAGCTGTTTTTT. Drawing the rest from reference TRBV7-3 and TRBJ2-2, the complete variable domain is GAGVSQTPSNKVTEKGKYVELRCDPISGHTALYWYRQSLGQGPEFLIYFQGTGAADDSGLPNDRFFAVRPEGSVSTLKIQRTERGDSAVYLCASSLRPLGAMNTGELFFGEGSRLTVL.